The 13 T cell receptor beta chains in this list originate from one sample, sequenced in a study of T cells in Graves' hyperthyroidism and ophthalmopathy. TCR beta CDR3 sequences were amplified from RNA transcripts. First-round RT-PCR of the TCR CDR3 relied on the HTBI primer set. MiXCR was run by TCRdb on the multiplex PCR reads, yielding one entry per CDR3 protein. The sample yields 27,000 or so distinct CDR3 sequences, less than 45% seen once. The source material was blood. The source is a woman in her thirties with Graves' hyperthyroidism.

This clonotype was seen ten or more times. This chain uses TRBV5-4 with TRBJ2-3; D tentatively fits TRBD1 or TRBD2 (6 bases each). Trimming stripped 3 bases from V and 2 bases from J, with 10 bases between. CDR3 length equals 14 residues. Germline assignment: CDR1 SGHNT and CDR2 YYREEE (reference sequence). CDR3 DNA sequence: TGTGCCAGCAGCTGGGGGGCTAACACAGATACGCAGTATTTT. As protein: CASSWGANTDTQYF.

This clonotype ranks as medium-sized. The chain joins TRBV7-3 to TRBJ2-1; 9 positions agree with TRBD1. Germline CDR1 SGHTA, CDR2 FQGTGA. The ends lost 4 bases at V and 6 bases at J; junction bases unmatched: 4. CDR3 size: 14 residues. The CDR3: CASSSGTGINEQFF. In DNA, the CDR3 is TGTGCCAGCAGCTCTGGGACAGGGATCAATGAGCAGTTCTTC.

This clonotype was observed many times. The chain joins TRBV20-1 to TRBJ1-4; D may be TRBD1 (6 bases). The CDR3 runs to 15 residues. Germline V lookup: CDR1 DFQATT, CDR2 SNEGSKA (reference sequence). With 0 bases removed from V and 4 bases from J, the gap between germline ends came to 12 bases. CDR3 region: CSARDWEGGNEKLFF. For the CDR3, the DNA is TGCAGTGCTAGAGATTGGGAGGGGGGTAATGAAAAACTGTTTTTT.

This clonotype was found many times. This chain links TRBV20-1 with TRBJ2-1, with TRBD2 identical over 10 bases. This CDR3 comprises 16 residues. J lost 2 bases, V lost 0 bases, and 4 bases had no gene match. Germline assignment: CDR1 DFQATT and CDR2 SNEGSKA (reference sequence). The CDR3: CSARDESGGAYNEQFF. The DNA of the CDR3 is TGCAGTGCTAGAGATGAGAGCGGGGGGGCCTACAATGAGCAGTTCTTC.

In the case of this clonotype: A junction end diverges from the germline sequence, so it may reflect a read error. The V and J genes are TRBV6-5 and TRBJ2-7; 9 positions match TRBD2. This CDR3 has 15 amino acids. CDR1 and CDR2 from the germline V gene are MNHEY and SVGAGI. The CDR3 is CASQGFRGRGNERYF. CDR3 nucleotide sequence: TGTGCCAGTCAGGGGTTTCGCGGGAGGGGTAACGAGCGGTACTTC.

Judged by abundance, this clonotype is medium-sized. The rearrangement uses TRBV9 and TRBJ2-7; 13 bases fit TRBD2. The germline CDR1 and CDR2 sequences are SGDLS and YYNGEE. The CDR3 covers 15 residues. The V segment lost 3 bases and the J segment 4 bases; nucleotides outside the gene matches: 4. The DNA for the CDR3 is TGTGCCAGCAGCGGTGGGACTAGCGGGACTTACGAGCAGTACTTC. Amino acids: CASSGGTSGTYEQYF.

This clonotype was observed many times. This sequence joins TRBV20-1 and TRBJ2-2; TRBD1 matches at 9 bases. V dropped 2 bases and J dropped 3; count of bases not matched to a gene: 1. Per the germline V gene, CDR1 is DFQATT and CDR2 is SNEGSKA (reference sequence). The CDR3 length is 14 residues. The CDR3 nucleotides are TGCAGTGCTAGAAGGGACAGGGACACCGGGGAGCTGTTTTTT. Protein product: CSARRDRDTGELFF.

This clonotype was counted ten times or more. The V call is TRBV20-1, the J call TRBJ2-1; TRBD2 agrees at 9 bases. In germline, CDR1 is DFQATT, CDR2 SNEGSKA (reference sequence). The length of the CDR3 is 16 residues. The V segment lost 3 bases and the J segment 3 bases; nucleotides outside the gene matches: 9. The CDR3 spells CSASPLLAGLYNEQFF. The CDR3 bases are TGCAGTGCTAGTCCGTTACTAGCGGGCCTCTACAATGAGCAGTTCTTC.

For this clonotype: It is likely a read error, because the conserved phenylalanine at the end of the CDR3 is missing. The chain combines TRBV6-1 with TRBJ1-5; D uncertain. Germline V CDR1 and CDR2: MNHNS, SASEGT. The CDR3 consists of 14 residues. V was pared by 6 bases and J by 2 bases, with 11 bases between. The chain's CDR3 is CASRGQVGNQPQHL. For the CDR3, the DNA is TGTGCCAGCAGGGGTCAGGTGGGCAATCAGCCCCAGCATTTA.

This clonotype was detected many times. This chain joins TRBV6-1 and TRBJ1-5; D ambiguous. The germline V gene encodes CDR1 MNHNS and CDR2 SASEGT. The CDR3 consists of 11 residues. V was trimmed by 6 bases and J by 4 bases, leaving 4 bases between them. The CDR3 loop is CASRRNQPQHF. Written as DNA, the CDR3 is TGTGCCAGCAGAAGGAATCAGCCCCAGCATTTT.

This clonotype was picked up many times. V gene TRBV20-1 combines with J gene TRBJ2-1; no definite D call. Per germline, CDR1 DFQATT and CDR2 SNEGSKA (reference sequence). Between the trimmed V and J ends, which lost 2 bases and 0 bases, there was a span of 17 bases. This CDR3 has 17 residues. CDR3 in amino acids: CSARPLGFGSSYNEQFF. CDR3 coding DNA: TGCAGTGCTAGACCCCTCGGGTTCGGTAGCTCCTACAATGAGCAGTTCTTC.

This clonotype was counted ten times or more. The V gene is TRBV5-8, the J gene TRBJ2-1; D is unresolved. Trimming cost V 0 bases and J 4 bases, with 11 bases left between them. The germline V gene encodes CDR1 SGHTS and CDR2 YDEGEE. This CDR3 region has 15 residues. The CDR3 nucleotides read TGTGCCAGCAGCTTGGGCTGGATTGGGTACAATGAGCAGTTCTTC. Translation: CASSLGWIGYNEQFF.

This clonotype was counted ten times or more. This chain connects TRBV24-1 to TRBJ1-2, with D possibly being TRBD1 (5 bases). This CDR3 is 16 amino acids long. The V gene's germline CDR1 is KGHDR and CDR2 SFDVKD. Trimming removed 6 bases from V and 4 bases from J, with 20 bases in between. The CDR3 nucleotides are TGTGCCACCAGTTTGGGGGGGGGAGATCCCTCCTATGGCTACACCTTC. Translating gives CATSLGGGDPSYGYTF.